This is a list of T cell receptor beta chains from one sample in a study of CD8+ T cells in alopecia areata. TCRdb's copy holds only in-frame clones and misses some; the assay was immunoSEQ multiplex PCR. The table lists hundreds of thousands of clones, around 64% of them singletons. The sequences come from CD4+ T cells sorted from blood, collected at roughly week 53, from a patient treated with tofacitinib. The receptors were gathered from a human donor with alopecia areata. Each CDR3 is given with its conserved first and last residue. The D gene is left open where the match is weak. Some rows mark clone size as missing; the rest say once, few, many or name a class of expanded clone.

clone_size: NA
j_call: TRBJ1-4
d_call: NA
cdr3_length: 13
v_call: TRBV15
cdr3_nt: TGTGCCCCCAAAAGGGGAACTAATGAAAAACTGTTTTTT
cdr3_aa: CAPKRGTNEKLFF

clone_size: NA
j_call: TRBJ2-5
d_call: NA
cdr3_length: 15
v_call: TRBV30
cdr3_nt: TGTGCCTGGAGCGGTGACAGGTTGGCCTTGGAGACCCAGTACTTC
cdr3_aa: CAWSGDRLALETQYF

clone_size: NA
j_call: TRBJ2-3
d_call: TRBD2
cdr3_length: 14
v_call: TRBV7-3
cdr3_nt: TGTGCCAGCAGCCTCGGGACTAACCCCGATACGCAGTATTTT
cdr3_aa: CASSLGTNPDTQYF

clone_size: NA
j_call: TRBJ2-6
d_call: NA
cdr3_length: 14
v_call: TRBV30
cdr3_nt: TGTGCCTGGGGCCAGATCACTGGGGCCAACGTCCTGACTTTC
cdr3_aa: CAWGQITGANVLTF

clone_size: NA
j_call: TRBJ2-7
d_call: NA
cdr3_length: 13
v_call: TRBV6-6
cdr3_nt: TGTGCCAGCAGACACCAGACAAACTACGAGCAGTACTTC
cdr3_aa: CASRHQTNYEQYF

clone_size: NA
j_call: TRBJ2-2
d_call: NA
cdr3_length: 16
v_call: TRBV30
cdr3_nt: TGTGCCTGGAGTGTAATCTCGCTAGTTGGCACCGGGGAGCTGTTTTTT
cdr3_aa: CAWSVISLVGTGELFF

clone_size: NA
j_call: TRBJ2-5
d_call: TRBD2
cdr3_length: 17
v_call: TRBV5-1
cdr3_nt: TGCGCCAGCAGCTTGGATGGTAGCGGGGGGCTAAAAGAGACCCAGTACTTC
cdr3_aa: CASSLDGSGGLKETQYF

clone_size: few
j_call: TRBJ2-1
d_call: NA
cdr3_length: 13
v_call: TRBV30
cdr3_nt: TGTGCCTGGAGCGGGGTAGGCGGCAATGAGCAGTTCTTC
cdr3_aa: CAWSGVGGNEQFF

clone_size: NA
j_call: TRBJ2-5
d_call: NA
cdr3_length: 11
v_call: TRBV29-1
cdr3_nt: TGCAGCGAGAAACAACAAGAGACCCAGTACTTC
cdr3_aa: CSEKQQETQYF

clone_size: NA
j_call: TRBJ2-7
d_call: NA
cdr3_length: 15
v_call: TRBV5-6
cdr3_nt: TGTGCCAGCAGCTTGCCGAGAAATCCACTTTACGAGCAGTACTTC
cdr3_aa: CASSLPRNPLYEQYF

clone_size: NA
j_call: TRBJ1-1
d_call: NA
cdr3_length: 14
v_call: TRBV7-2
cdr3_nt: TGTGCCAGCAGCCCCAGGGTCCGGAACACTGAAGCTTTCTTT
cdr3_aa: CASSPRVRNTEAFF

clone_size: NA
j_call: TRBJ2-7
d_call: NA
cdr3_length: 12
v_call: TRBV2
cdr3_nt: TGTGCCAGCAGACTTTCGCTTCTCGAGCAGTACTTC
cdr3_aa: CASRLSLLEQYF

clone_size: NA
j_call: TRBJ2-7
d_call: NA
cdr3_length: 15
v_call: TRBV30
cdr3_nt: TGTGCCTGGAGTGTTGGCATTCGCATCTCCTACGAGCAGTACTTC
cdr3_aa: CAWSVGIRISYEQYF

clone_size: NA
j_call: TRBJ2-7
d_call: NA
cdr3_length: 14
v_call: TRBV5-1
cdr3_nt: TGCGCCAGCAGCTTGGACAGTTCCTCCTACGAGCAGTACTTC
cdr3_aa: CASSLDSSSYEQYF

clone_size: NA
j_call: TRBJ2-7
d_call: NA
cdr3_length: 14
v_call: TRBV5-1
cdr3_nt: TGCGCCAGCAGCTTGGGACAACCCCCCTACGAGCAGTACTTC
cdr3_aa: CASSLGQPPYEQYF

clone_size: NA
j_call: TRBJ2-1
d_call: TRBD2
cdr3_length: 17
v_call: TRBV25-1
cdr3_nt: TGTGCCAGCACTCAGTCACTAGCGCCCACCTCCTACAATGAGCAGTTCTTC
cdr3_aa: CASTQSLAPTSYNEQFF

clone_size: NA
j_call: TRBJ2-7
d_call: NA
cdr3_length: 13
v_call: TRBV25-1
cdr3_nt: TGTGCCAGCAGTGACAGTATCCCCTACGAGCAGTACTTC
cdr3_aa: CASSDSIPYEQYF

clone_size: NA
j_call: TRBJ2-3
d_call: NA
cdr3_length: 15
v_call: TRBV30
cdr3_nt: TGTGCCTGGAGTATTGGCGGGGGCCTCACAGATACGCAGTATTTT
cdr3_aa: CAWSIGGGLTDTQYF

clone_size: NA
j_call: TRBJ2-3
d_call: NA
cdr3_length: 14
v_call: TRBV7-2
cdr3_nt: TGTGCCAGCAGCCAAGTGGGGAGTTCAGATACGCAGTATTTT
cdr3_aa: CASSQVGSSDTQYF

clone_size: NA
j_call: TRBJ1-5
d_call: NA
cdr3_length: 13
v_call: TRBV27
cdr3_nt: TGTGCCAGCAGACTTCGAGAGGACTGGCCCCAGCATTTT
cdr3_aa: CASRLREDWPQHF

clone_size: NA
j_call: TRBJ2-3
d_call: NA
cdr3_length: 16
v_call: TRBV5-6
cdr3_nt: TGCGCCAGCAGCCGTTGGCCGGGACTTGGCACAGATACGCAGTATTTT
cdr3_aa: CASSRWPGLGTDTQYF

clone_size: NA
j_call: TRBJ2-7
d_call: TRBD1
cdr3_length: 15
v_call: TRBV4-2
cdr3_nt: TGTGCCAGCAGCCAAGATGGGACAGGGATTTACGAGCAGTACTTC
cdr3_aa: CASSQDGTGIYEQYF

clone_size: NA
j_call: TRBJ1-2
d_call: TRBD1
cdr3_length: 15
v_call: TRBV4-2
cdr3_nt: TGTGCCAGCAGCCAAGATGCAGGGGGCAACTATGGCTACACCTTC
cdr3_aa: CASSQDAGGNYGYTF

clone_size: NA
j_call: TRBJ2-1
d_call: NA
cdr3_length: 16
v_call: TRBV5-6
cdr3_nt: TGTGCCAGCAGCGCCTGGACAGGGAGGGGCGGGAATGAGCAGTTCTTC
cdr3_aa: CASSAWTGRGGNEQFF

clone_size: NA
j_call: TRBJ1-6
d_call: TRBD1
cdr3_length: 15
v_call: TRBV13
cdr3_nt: TGTGCCAGCAGGCTTCAACAGGGGTATAATTCACCCCTCCACTTT
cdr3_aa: CASRLQQGYNSPLHF

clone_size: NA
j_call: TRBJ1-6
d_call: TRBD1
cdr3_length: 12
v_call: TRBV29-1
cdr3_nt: TGCAGCATCGACAGGGGCTGTTCACCCCTCCACTTT
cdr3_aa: CSIDRGCSPLHF

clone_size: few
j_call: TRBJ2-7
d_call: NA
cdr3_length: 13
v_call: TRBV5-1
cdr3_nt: TGCGCCAGCAGCTTGGAACAAACCTACGAGCAGTACTTC
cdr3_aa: CASSLEQTYEQYF

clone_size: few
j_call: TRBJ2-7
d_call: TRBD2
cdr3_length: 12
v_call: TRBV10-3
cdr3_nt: TGTGCCATCAGGGACGGGAGGGGGGAGCAGTACTTC
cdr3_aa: CAIRDGRGEQYF

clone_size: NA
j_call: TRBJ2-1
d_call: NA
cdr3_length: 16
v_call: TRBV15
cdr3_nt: TGTGCCACCAGCAGAGTTCCCGGGACTCCCCCTCCCGAGCAGTTCTTC
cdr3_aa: CATSRVPGTPPPEQFF

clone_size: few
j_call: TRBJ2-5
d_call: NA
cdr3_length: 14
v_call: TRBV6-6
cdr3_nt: TGTGCCAGCAGCCCCTTAGGGGTCCAAGAGACCCAGTACTTC
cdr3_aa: CASSPLGVQETQYF

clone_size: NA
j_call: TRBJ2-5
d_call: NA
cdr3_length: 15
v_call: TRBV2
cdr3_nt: TGTGCCAGCAGTGGGGTGACTACCTTTCAAGAGACCCAGTACTTC
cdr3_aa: CASSGVTTFQETQYF

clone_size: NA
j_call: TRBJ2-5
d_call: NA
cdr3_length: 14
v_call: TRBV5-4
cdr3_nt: TGTGCCAGCAGCCCGACAGGAAACCAAGAGACCCAGTACTTC
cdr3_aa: CASSPTGNQETQYF

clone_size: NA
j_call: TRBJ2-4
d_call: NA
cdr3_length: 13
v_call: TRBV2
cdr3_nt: TGTGCCAGCACGACACCTTCCAAAAACATTCAGTACTTC
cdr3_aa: CASTTPSKNIQYF

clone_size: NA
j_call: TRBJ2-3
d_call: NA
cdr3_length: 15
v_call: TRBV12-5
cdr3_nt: TGTGCTAGTGGTTTGCCTCCTAGTGGTGCAGATACGCAGTATTTT
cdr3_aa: CASGLPPSGADTQYF

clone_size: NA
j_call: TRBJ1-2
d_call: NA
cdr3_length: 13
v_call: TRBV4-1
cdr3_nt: TGCGCCAGCAGCCAGGGAACGGACTATGGCTACACCTTC
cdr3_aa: CASSQGTDYGYTF

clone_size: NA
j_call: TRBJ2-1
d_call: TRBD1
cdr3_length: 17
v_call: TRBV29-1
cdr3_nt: TGCAGCGGTTCCGGGACAGGGGGCTCTCACTCCTACAATGAGCAGTTCTTC
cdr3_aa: CSGSGTGGSHSYNEQFF

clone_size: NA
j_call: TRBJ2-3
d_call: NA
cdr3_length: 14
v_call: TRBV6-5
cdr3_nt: TGTGCCAGCAGCTCCGGGACTAGCACAGATACGCAGTATTTT
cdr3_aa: CASSSGTSTDTQYF

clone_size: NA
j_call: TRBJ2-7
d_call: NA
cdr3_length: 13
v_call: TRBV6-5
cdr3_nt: TGTGCCAGCACAGCACGTTTCGCCGACGAGCAGTACTTC
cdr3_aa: CASTARFADEQYF